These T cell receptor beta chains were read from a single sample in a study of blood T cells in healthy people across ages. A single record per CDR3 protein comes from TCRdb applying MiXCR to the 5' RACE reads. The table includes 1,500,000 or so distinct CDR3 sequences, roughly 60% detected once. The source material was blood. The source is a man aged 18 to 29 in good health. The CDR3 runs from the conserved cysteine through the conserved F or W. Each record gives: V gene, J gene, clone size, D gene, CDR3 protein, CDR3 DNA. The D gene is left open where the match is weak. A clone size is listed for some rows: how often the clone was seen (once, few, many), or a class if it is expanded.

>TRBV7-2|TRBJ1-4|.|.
CASSSSQGLNEKLFF
TGTGCCAGCAGCTCAAGCCAGGGCCTAAATGAAAAACTGTTTTTT
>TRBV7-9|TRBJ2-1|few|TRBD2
CASSFGEGRIYEQFF
TGTGCCAGCAGCTTCGGGGAGGGAAGAATATATGAGCAGTTCTTC
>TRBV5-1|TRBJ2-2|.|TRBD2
CASSRTTSGITGELFF
TGCGCCAGCAGCCGTACGACTAGCGGGATTACCGGGGAGCTGTTTTTT
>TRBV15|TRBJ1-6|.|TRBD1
CATSRDRGIHPLHF
TGTGCCACCAGCAGAGACAGGGGGATTCACCCCCTCCACTTT
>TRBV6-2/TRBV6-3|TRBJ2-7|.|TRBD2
CASWGLALSEQYF
TGTGCCAGCTGGGGACTAGCGCTCTCCGAGCAGTACTTC
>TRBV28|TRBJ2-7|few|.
CAIERRGQEQYF
TGTGCCATCGAAAGGAGGGGCCAAGAGCAGTACTTC
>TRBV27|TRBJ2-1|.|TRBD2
CASMSGRAINEQFF
TGTGCCAGCATGAGCGGGAGGGCCATCAATGAGCAGTTCTTC
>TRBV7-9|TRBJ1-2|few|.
CASSVSENYGYTF
TGTGCCAGCAGCGTGTCAGAAAACTATGGCTACACCTTC
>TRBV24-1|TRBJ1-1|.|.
CATSGKAFF
TGTGCCACCAGTGGGAAAGCTTTCTTT
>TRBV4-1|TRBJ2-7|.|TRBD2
CASRGSGSAPYEQYF
TGCGCCAGCAGGGGTAGCGGGAGTGCCCCCTACGAGCAGTACTTC
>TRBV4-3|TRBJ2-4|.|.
CASSPRLSRSIEQYF
TGCGCCAGCAGCCCCCGTTTATCTCGGTCTATTGAGCAGTACTTC
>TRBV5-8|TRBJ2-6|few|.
CASSIWWPNSGANVLTF
TGTGCCAGCAGCATATGGTGGCCGAACTCTGGGGCCAACGTCCTGACTTTC
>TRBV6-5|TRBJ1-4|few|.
CASSYWEGGEKLFF
TGTGCCAGCAGTTACTGGGAGGGTGGCGAAAAACTGTTTTTT
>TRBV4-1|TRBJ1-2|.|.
CASSFSGPWGYTF
TGCGCCAGCAGCTTCTCAGGGCCTTGGGGCTACACCTTC
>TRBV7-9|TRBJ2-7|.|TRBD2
CASSLARAGGPEQYF
TGTGCCAGCAGCTTAGCGCGGGCGGGAGGGCCCGAGCAGTACTTC
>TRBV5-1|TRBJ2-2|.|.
CASSIGTSVNTGELFF
TGCGCCAGCAGCATAGGGACATCCGTGAACACCGGGGAGCTGTTTTTT
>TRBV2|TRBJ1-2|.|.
CASSEQGGIGYTF
TGTGCCAGCAGTGAACAGGGTGGCATTGGCTACACCTTC
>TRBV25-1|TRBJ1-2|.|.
CASVKMAEDYGYTF
TGTGCCAGCGTGAAGATGGCAGAAGACTATGGCTACACCTTC
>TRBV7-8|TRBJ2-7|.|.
CASSVGRGWEQYF
TGTGCCAGCAGCGTCGGCCGGGGATGGGAGCAGTACTTC
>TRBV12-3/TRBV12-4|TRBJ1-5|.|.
CASSLESDNQPQHF
TGTGCCAGCAGTTTAGAGTCAGACAATCAGCCCCAGCATTTT
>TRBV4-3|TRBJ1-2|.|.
CASSQALYSVNYGYTF
TGCGCCAGCAGCCAAGCTTTATACAGCGTTAACTATGGCTACACCTTC
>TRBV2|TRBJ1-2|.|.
CAHGRDRFGYTF
TGTGCCCACGGGCGTGACAGGTTTGGCTACACCTTC
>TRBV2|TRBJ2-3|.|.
CASSEEVTDTQYF
TGTGCCAGCAGTGAAGAGGTCACAGATACGCAGTATTTT
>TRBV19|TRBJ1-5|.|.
CAGSGSNQPQHF
TGTGCCGGATCAGGGAGCAATCAGCCCCAGCATTTT